This TCR beta chain was identified in a study of cytomegalovirus exposure and HLA in healthy donors (dated by TCRdb to 2015 to 2018). In terms of the full investigation: An earlier analysis of roughly 500 of the donors reported around 280 Gb of sequence data and roughly 120 million unique TCR beta sequences obtained from about 179 million T cells. An earlier analysis of some 500 of the donors applied high-throughput TCR beta sequencing to assess whether each TCR beta V gene segment acted as functional or pseudogenic. A later analysis re-examined previously published TCR beta repertoires from 500 to 700 donors and added high-resolution HLA genotyping to investigate patterns of TCR occurrence. To predict cytomegalovirus infection status, the study brought together high-throughput TCR immunosequencing, statistical association of individual TCRs with disease status, and machine learning. Besides the first cohort of hundreds of subjects, a separate validation cohort made up of roughly 130 different subjects was used. Donor age, sex, ethnicity and CMV serostatus were compiled together with the repertoire data. The number of donors typed differed by locus, with 629-630 for A, B, C, DRB1 and DQB1, roughly 550 for DQA1, some 570 for DPA1, and around 430 for DPB1. An early release covering approximately 600 HLA-typed donors comprised 300 to 350 gigabases of sequencing data and some 79 million unique TCR sequences. Among about 400 genotyped donors of the cohort, an average of roughly 230,000 unique TCR beta nucleotide sequences was sequenced per donor, of which 15% to 20% were non-productive. The study used immunosequencing to profile the T cell repertoires of approximately 690 subjects and linked those repertoires to cytomegalovirus serostatus. In the later analysis, no new phenotypic data were used to find candidate immune exposures; instead, reliance was placed on TCR beta sequences and their occurrence across donors. The genetic ancestry cluster associated with self-reported Caucasian donors included 70% to 85% of the 398 genotyped donors. Both class I and class II loci were covered by HLA typing, at four-digit resolution. All discovery cohort repertoires had been generated using a single sequencing platform. The study was designed to test whether signatures of past pathogen exposure could be identified by cataloging public T cell receptors. A later genetic analysis used genome-wide SNP genotypes for about 60% of the roughly 700 donors, treating that subset as a discovery cohort. Four or five DR-DQ haplotypes were treated as single units for association and clustering because of strong linkage in the cohort. The paper's findings and limits, for the study overall: Because HLA typing was missing for some donors at each locus, association tests included only the typed subset. When HLA alleles, especially DR and DQ, strongly co-occurred, attributing TCR associations to individual alleles was difficult. In vitro tests confirmed that a few of the cytomegalovirus-associated TCR beta chains recognize cytomegalovirus antigens. In this cohort, only TCR beta chains were sequenced, and detectable features were limited by the absence of alpha or paired-chain data. The authors suggested that the approach could potentially be generalized to other disease states and immunological phenotypes. A cluster of highly shared sequence variants was judged likely to represent a technical artifact of the sequencing pipeline. Because counts were too low, some 16 rarely observed V segments, including chromosome 9 orphons, were excluded from the earlier analysis of 587 of the donors. Some IMGT-functional V segments, including TRBV6-2 and TRBV6-3, could not be told apart with the 87-base-pair reads, so those segments were excluded. An earlier analysis of around 500 of the donors showed that most TCR beta V segments appeared in productive rearrangements either about 87% or about 30% of the time, which broadly matched IMGT annotations. A further reported finding was that TCR beta sequences accurately predicted the HLA-A and HLA-B alleles for most subjects in the first cohort. In a later analysis, the rate of TCR association differed among HLA loci, with DRB1 alleles having the most associated TCRs and HLA-C alleles having the fewest. The study gave a list of 150 to 200 TCR beta chains associated with cytomegalovirus. Sequencing depth was assumed to be roughly uniform across donors in the presence/absence analyses, though that assumption may not hold. Most TCR sequences were observed very rarely across donors, whereas some public TCRs were present in many individuals. In a later analysis, several top co-occurrence clusters were reported to appear linked to parvovirus B19, influenza, CMV and Epstein-Barr virus. A later analysis associated some 17,000 TCR beta sequences with specific HLA alleles at a false discovery rate of 0.05. A later genetic analysis reported fewer N-insertions in productive TCRs among donors in an Asian-associated ancestry cluster than the approximately 700-donor mean. Linkage disequilibrium might explain the correlated functional status among segregating V segments, but an unknown experimental factor could not be ruled out. In a later analysis, HLA-associated TCR beta chains were found to be more clonally expanded and to have lower generation probabilities than equally common non-associated chains. The classifier was reported to diagnose cytomegalovirus status with high specificity and sensitivity in both the original and validation cohorts. A later genetic analysis associated a missense DCLRE1C variant with V-gene and J-gene trimming of TCR beta chains, and an independent cohort replicated the association. CMV serostatus was the only immune exposure information available for the cohort. A later analysis found that most CMV-associated TCR beta chains appeared HLA-restricted, with HLA associations seemingly driven largely by CMV exposure.

On this clone: No antigen is known for it. Within one base of it there is no much larger clone, and no base qualities were kept.

V has 3 bases trimmed and J has 7 bases trimmed; junction bases matching no gene number 7. The CDR3 covers 14 residues, taking in both the cysteine and the phenylalanine. Just CDR3 DNA is preserved here, 42 bases in frame from base 1. From the germline V gene, CDR1 is SGDLS and CDR2 is YYNGEE. Library generation was performed with the immunoSEQ multiplex PCR assay. For the multiplex PCR, a mixture combining 60 forward primers for TCR Vbeta segments and 13 reverse primers for TCR Jbeta segments was used. The CDR3 region of rearranged TCR beta genes was amplified from genomic DNA with a multiplex PCR assay. Amplified TCR beta libraries were sequenced as 87-base-pair reads on the Illumina HiSeq System. As for the original processing: A later analysis counted approximately 84 million unique TCR beta chains across the 550 to 800 repertoires, and 10 million to 11 million of these chains were shared by at least two donors. A nearest-neighbor algorithm error-corrected the raw reads and collapsed the reads into unique sequences, merging closely related sequences to remove PCR and sequencing errors. Alignment of CDR3 sequences to IMGT reference sequences was used to assign V, D and J gene segments. For a sequence to be retained, a match of at least six nucleotides to both a V gene segment and a J gene segment was required. Rearrangements were called productive when the CDR3 lacked stop codons and stayed in frame with V and J; all others were non-productive. Following IMGT convention, CDR3 was defined as the stretch from the second conserved V-encoded cysteine to the conserved J-encoded phenylalanine. The earlier analysis of 450 to 750 of the donors excluded any sequence lacking an unambiguous match to a single V gene segment. An earlier analysis of several hundred of the donors called V segments functional above 56.7% productive rearrangements and segregating when the between-donor standard deviation exceeded 5%. A statistical classification framework was built for diagnosing cytomegalovirus status from the catalog of TCR beta chain sequences. In a later analysis, V and J genes were assigned by comparing TCR nucleotide sequences against IMGT/GENE-DB human TR gene sequences. In a later analysis, CDR3 sequences and most-parsimonious VDJ recombination scenarios were assigned using the TCRdist pipeline. In a later analysis, every TCR beta chain was defined by the combination of its CDR3 amino acid sequence and its V-gene family, and reads without a unique V-gene family were dropped. As a way to deal with suspected cross-contamination and a sequencing artifact, a later analysis dropped hundreds of nucleotide sequences that were highly shared and had low generation probability. In a later analysis, a clonal expansion index was calculated for each public chain from normalized within-repertoire ranks of inferred template counts. A later analysis computed generation probabilities with a VDJ recombination model fitted to out-of-frame rearrangements, and checked the results against IGoR. Hypergeometric tests were used in a later analysis to score TCR-TCR, TCR-HLA and TCR-CMV co-occurrence, with a repertoire-size bias correction applied to the TCR pairs. False discovery rates were estimated in a later analysis by permuting HLA or CMV assignments 20 times. A later analysis grouped co-occurring TCRs with DBSCAN, adding TCRdist sequence similarity when clustering within HLA-allele-positive subsets. Co-occurrence clustering excluded repertoires with fewer than 30,000 or more than 120,000 public chains, plus five with anomalous nucleotide sharing. TCRdb re-hosts the immuneACCESS table, in-frame sequences only. Its copies lack some clones; in the studies checked, an unresolved V gene accounts for under half of them, and the cause for the rest is not known. V, J and clone size are taken as reported in that table, and D and trimming were inferred from the DNA itself. For this sample the table gives more than 95,000 clones, of which around four fifths were detected only once. The biggest ten clones account for approximately 2% of the sample.

The cohort comprised more than 550 healthy bone marrow donors. All cohort members were sampled while nominally healthy, although unrecorded immune exposures were likely present. The donor tested CMV seronegative and was one of the 352 seronegative cohort members. A peripheral blood sample was provided by each donor, and peripheral blood mononuclear cells were used for TCR beta sequencing. Genomic DNA extraction from the blood cell samples was performed with the Qiagen DNeasy Blood Extraction Kit. The sequenced sample was PBMCs. Here the chain combines TRBV9 and TRBJ2-1, and 7 junctional nucleotides match TRBD1. The TCR comes from a middle-aged woman in good health and CMV-seronegative. The CDR3 corresponds to CASSGKGATNEQFF. The nucleotide sequence reads TGTGCCAGCAGCGGTAAGGGGGCTACTAATGAGCAGTTCTTC.